This TCR beta chain was observed in a study of blood T cell repertoires in COVID-19. Looking at the study overall: T cells, B-cell-depleted T cells, or PBMCs provided the cDNA or gDNA that served as material.

Assay: immunoSEQ multiplex PCR; the TCRdb copy retains only in-frame clones and omits some. The sample lists approximately 90,000 clones; roughly nine tenths were seen once. The CDR3 runs to 14 residues. J was trimmed by 5 bases and V by 6 bases; bases with no gene match: 9. Germline CDR1 SGHDT, CDR2 YYEEEE. The sample was peripheral blood. The chain recombines TRBV5-6 with TRBJ1-2; TRBD1 matches at 8 bases. This TCR came from a man aged 55 to 70 with acute or convalescent COVID-19. The CDR3 loop is CASTPGTGLYGYTF. CDR3 coding DNA: TGTGCCAGCACCCCTGGGACAGGCCTTTATGGCTACACCTTC. The whole variable domain, filled in from reference TRBV5-6 and TRBJ1-2, reads DAGVTQSPTHLIKTRGQQVTLRCSPKSGHDTVSWYQQALGQGPQFIFQYYEEEERQRGNFPDRFSGHQFPNYSSELNVNALLLGDSALYLCASTPGTGLYGYTFGSGTRLTVV.